This T cell receptor beta chain was sequenced during a study of blood T cell repertoires in COVID-19. Across the whole study: There were acute and convalescent COVID-19 samples, and they came from the United States, Italy and Spain. From T cells, B-cell-depleted T cells, or PBMCs came the material, which was cDNA or gDNA.

Authors' analysis steps: How many nucleated cells were present was estimated from reference gene primer amplification. Assay used: immunoSEQ multiplex PCR; TCRdb lists only in-frame clones, some missing. D and trimming were read from the DNA, whereas the V and J calls and clone size are those reported in that table. The sample shows about 60,000 clones, roughly three quarters of them seen only once. Losses at the gene ends were 6 bases for V and 7 bases for J; bases not matched to a gene: 6. Germline-derived CDR1 and CDR2 are MNHEY and SVGAGI. CDR3 length: 14 residues. A note on this clone: The identical CDR3 is also encoded by other nucleotide sequences in the sample.

Sequencing was done on a sample of peripheral blood. This chain joins TRBV6-5 and TRBJ1-4; 9 bases are shared with TRBD1. The source is a man aged 45-60 years with active or convalescent COVID-19. The CDR3 DNA sequence: TGTGCCAGCAGAAGACAGGGGGACGGTGAAAAACTGTTTTTT. Encoded protein: CASRRQGDGEKLFF.